The 5 T cell receptor beta chains below were found in one sample sequenced in a study of shared clonotypes between healthy human individuals. TCRdb's table, derived via immunoSEQ multiplex PCR, lists solely in-frame clones and lacks some. This table holds 2,100,000 or so clones, 90% to 96% found once. Specimen: naive CD4+ T cells sorted from blood. Noted subset: CD45RA+ positively selected. These receptors came from a man aged 18 to 35 in good health.

Concerning this clone: This sample includes further DNA sequences coding for the same CDR3. The chain combines TRBV18 with TRBJ2-5; possible D gene TRBD1, 5 bases. V was trimmed by 3 bases and J by 2 bases, leaving 7 bases between them. The V gene's germline CDR1 is KGHSH and CDR2 LQKENI. The CDR3 sequence is 13 residues long. In DNA form, the CDR3 reads TGTGCCAGCTCACCGACAGTACAAGAGACCCAGTACTTC. This sequence encodes CASSPTVQETQYF.

The V call is TRBV7-2, the J call TRBJ2-7; tentatively, D is TRBD2 (6 bases). The germline gives CDR1 SGHTA, CDR2 FQGNSA. The CDR3 covers 14 residues. V lost 6 bases and J lost 2, with 14 bases in between. CDR3 in DNA: TGTGCCAGCAGTTCCGGGACTCAAACCTACGAGCAGTACTTC. Translation gives CASSSGTQTYEQYF.

The J gene is TRBJ2-1, the V gene TRBV28; D is perhaps TRBD2 (6 bases). This CDR3 comprises 14 residues. V lost 2 bases and J lost 9, with 14 bases in between. Looked up from germline, CDR1 is MDHEN and CDR2 is SYDVKM. The CDR3, as DNA: TGTGCCAGCAGTTTAATCGGGGGTCGAGGTGAGCAGTTCTTC. Its protein is CASSLIGGRGEQFF.

The genes are TRBV2 and TRBJ2-6; D is possibly TRBD1 (6 bases). The CDR3 runs 16 residues. The germline CDR1 and CDR2 sequences are SNHLY and FYNNEI. V lost 1 base, J lost 0 bases, and 7 bases lay in between. The CDR3 reads CASSEEQGSGANVLTF. CDR3 coding DNA: TGTGCCAGCAGTGAAGAACAGGGCTCTGGGGCCAACGTCCTGACTTTC.

The V call is TRBV11-2, the J call TRBJ2-7; D gene uncertain. From germline, CDR1 is SGHAT and CDR2 FQNNGV. Trimming left V 0 bases short and J 2 bases short, with 11 bases between. The CDR3 length is 15 residues. The CDR3 reads CASSLDLKVAYEQYF. In nucleotides, the CDR3 is TGTGCCAGCAGCTTAGATCTAAAAGTCGCCTACGAGCAGTACTTC. Full variable domain (outside the CDR3, taken from reference TRBV11-2 and TRBJ2-7): EAGVAQSPRYKIIEKRQSVAFWCNPISGHATLYWYQQILGQGPKLLIQFQNNGVVDDSQLPKDRFSAERLKGVDSTLKIQPAKLEDSAVYLCASSLDLKVAYEQYFGPGTRLTVT.